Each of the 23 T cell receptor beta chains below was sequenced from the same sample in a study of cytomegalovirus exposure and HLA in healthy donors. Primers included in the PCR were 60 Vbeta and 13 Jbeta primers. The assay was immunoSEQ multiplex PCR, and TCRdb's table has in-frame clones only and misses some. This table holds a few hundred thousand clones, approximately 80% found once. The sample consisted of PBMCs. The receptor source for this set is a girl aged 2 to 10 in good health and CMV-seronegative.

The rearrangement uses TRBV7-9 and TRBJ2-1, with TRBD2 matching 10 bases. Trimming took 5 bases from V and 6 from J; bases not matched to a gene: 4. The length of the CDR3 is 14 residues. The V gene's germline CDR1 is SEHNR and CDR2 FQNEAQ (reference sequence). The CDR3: CASSTSGMGNEQFF. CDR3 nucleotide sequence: TGTGCCAGCAGCACTAGCGGGATGGGCAATGAGCAGTTCTTC. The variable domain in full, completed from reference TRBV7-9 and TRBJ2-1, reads DTGVSQNPRHKITKRGQNVTFRCDPISEHNRLYWYRQTLGQGPEFLTYFQNEAQLEKSRLLSDRFSAERPKGSFSTLEIQRTEQGDSAMYLCASSTSGMGNEQFFGPGTRLTVL.

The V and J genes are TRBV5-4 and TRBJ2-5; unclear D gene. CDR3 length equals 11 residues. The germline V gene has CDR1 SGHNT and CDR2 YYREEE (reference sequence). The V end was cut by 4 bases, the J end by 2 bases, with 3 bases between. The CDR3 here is CASSVQETQYF. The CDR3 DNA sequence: TGTGCCAGCAGCGTACAAGAGACCCAGTACTTC.

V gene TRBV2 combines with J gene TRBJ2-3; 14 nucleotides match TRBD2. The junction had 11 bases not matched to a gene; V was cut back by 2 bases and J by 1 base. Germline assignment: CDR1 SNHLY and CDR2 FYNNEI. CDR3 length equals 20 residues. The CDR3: CASSEIHLGLAGGGTDTQYF. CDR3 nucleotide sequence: TGTGCCAGCAGTGAAATCCACCTTGGACTAGCGGGGGGCGGCACAGATACGCAGTATTTT.

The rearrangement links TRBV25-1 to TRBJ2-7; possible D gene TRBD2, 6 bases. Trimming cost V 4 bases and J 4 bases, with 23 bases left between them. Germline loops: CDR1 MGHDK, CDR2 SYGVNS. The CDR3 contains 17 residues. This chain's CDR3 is CASSATLGTSGEYEQYF. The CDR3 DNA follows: TGTGCCAGCAGTGCTACACTTGGAACATCGGGGGAGTACGAGCAGTACTTC.

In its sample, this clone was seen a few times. The CDR3 nucleotides are TGCGCCAGCAGCCGAGACAGGGGGGCCACCTACGAGCAGTACTTC. As protein: CASSRDRGATYEQYF. The chain carries TRBV5-1 and TRBJ2-7, with 9 bases lining up with TRBD1. Germline CDR1 SGHRS, CDR2 YFSETQ. V shed 4 bases and J 2 bases; nucleotides not matched to a gene: 7. This CDR3 contains 15 residues.

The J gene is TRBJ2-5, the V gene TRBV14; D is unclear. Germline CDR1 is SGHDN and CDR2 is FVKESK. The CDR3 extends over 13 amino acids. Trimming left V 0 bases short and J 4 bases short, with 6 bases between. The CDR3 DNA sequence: TGTGCCAGCAGCCAAGATCCGAGAGAGACCCAGTACTTC. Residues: CASSQDPRETQYF.

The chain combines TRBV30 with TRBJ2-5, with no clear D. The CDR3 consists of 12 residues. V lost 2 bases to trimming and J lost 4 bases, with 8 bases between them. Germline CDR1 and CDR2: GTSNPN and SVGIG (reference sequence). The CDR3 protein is CAWSPTIETQYF. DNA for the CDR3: TGTGCCTGGAGTCCAACAATAGAGACCCAGTACTTC.

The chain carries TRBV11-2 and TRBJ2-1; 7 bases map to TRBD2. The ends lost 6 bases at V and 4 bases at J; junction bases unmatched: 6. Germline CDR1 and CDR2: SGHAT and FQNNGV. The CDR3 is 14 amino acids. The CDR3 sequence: CASRHAGLYNEQFF. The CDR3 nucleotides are TGTGCCAGCAGACACGCGGGACTATACAATGAGCAGTTCTTC. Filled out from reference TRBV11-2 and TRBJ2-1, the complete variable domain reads EAGVAQSPRYKIIEKRQSVAFWCNPISGHATLYWYQQILGQGPKLLIQFQNNGVVDDSQLPKDRFSAERLKGVDSTLKIQPAKLEDSAVYLCASRHAGLYNEQFFGPGTRLTVL.

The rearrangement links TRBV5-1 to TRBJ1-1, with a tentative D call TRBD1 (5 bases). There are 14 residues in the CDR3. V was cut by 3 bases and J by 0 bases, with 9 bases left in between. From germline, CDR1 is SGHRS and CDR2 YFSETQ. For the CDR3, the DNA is TGCGCCAGCAGCTCGTTGACAGTGAACACTGAAGCTTTCTTT. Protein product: CASSSLTVNTEAFF.

The CDR3 DNA reads as TGTGCCAGCAGCGGACTAGCGGGAGAGGGCGGGGAGCTGTTTTTT. Amino acid sequence: CASSGLAGEGGELFF. The V gene is TRBV6-5, the J gene TRBJ2-2; 13 positions agree with TRBD2. J lost 7 bases, V lost 6 bases, and 5 bases had no gene match. Germline CDR1 reads MNHEY; CDR2 reads SVGAGI. This CDR3 has 15 amino acids.

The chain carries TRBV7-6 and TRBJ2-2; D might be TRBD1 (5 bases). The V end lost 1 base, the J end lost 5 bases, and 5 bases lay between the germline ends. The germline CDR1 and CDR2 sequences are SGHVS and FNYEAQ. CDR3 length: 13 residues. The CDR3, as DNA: TGTGCCAGCAGCTTAGGACAGACCGGGGAGCTGTTTTTT. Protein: CASSLGQTGELFF.

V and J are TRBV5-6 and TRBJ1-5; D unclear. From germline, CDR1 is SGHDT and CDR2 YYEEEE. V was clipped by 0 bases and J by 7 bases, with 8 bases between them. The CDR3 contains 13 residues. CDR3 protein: CASSLGGGQPQHF. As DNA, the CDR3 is TGTGCCAGCAGCTTGGGGGGAGGGCAGCCCCAGCATTTT.

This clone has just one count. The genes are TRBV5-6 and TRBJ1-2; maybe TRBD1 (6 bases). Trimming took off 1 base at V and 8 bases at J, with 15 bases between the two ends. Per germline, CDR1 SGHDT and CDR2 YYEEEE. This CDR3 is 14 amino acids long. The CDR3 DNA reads TGTGCCAGCAGCTTGACAGGGCCGCTTCCGGGCTACACCTTC. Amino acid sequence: CASSLTGPLPGYTF.

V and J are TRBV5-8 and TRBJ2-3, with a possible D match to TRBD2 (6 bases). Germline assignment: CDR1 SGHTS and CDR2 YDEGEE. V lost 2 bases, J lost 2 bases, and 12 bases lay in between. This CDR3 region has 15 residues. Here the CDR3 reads CASSFWRGYTDTQYF. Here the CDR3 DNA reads TGTGCCAGCAGCTTTTGGCGGGGTTACACAGATACGCAGTATTTT.

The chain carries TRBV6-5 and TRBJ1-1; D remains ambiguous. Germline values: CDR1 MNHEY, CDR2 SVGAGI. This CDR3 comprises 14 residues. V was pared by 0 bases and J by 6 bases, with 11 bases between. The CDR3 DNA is TGTGCCAGCAGTTACTCTAGTTCGGGTCCTGAAGCTTTCTTT. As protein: CASSYSSSGPEAFF.

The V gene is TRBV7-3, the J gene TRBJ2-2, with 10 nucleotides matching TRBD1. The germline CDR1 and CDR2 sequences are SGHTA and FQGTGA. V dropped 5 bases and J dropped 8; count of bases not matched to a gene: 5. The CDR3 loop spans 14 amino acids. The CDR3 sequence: CASSLTGGRGELFF. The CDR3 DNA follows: TGTGCCAGCAGCCTGACAGGGGGCAGGGGGGAGCTGTTTTTT.

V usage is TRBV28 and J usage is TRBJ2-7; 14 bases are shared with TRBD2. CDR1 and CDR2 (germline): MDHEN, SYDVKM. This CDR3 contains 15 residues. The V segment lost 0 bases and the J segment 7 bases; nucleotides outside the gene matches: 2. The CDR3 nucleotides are TGTGCCAGCAGTTTATGGACTAGCGGGAGGGGTGAGCAGTACTTC. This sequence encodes CASSLWTSGRGEQYF.

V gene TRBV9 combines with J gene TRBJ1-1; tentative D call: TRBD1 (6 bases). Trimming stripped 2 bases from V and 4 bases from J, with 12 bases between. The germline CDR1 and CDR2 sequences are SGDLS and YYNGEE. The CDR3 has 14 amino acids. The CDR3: CASSVGGGSTEAFF. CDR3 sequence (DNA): TGTGCCAGCAGCGTTGGGGGCGGGAGCACTGAAGCTTTCTTT.

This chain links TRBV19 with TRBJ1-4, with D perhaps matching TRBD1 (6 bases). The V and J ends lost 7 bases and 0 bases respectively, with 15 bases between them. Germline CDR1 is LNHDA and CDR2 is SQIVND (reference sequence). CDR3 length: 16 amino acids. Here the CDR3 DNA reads TGTGCCAGTAACGGACAGAGGCGAGCAACTAATGAAAAACTGTTTTTT. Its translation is CASNGQRRATNEKLFF.

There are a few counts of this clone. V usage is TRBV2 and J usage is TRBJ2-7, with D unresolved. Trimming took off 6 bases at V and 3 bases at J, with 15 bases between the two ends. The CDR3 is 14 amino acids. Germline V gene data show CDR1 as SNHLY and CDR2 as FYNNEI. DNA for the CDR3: TGTGCCAGCAGGTCTGGTGAGGTGGGCTACGAGCAGTACTTC. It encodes CASRSGEVGYEQYF.

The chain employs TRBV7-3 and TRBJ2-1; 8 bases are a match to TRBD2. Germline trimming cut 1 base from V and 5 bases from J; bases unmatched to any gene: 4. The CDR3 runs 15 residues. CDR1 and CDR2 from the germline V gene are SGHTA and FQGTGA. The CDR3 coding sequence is TGTGCCAGCAGCTTAAGTCGGGGGGGCAACAATGAGCAGTTCTTC. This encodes CASSLSRGGNNEQFF.

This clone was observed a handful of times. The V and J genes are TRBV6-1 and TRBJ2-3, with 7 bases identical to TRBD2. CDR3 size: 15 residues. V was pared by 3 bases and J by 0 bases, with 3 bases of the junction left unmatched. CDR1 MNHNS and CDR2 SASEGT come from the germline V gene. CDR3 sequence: CASSDDGGSTDTQYF. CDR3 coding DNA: TGTGCCAGCAGTGACGACGGGGGGAGCACAGATACGCAGTATTTT.

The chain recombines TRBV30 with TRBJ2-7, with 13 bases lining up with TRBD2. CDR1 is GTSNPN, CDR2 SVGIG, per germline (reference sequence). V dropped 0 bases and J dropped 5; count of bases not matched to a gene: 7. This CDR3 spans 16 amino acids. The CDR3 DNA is TGTGCCTGGAGTGTACGATGGACTAGCGGGAGTGACGAGCAGTACTTC. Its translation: CAWSVRWTSGSDEQYF.